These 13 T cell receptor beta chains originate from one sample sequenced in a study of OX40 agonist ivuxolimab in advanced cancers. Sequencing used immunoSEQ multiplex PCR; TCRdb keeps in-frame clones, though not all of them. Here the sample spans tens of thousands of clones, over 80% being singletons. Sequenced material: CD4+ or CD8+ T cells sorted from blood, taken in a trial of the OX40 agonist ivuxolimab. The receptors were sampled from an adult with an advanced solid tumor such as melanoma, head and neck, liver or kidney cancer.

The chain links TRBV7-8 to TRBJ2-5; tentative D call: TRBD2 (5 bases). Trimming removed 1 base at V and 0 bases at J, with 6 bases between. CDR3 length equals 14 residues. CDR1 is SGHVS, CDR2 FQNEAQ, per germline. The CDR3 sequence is CASSLVAYQETQYF. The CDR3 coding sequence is TGTGCCAGCAGCTTAGTAGCGTACCAAGAGACCCAGTACTTC.

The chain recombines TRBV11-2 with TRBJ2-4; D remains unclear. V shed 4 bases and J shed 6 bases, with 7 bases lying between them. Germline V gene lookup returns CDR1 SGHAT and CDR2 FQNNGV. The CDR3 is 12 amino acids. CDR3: CASSSPTNIQYF. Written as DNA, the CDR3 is TGTGCCAGCAGCTCGCCCACAAACATTCAGTACTTC.

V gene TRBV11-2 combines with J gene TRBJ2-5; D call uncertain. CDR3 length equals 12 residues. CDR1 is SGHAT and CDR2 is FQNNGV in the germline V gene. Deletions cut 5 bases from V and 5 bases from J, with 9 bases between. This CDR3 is CASSNLGETQYF. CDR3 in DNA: TGTGCCAGCAGCAACTTAGGGGAGACCCAGTACTTC.

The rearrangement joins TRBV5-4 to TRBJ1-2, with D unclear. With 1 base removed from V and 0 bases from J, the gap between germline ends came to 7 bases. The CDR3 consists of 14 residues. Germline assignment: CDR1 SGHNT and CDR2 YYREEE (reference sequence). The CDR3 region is CASSLSAANYGYTF. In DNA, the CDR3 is TGTGCCAGCAGCTTGTCGGCCGCTAACTATGGCTACACCTTC.

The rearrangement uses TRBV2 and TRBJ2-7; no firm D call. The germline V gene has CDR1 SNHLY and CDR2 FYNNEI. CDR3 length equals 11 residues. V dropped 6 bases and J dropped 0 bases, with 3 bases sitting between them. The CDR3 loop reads CASRISYEQYF. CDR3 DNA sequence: TGTGCCAGCAGGATCTCCTACGAGCAGTACTTC. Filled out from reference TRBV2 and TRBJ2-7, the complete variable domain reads EPEVTQTPSHQVTQMGQEVILRCVPISNHLYFYWYRQILGQKVEFLVSFYNNEISEKSEIFDDQFSVERPDGSNFTLKIRSTKLEDSAMYFCASRISYEQYFGPGTRLTVT.

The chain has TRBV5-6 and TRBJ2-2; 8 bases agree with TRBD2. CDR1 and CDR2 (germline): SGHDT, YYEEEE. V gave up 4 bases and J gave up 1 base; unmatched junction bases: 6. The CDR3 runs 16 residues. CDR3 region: CASSRPGGVNTGELFF. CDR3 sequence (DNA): TGTGCCAGCAGCCGCCCGGGGGGGGTGAACACCGGGGAGCTGTTTTTT.

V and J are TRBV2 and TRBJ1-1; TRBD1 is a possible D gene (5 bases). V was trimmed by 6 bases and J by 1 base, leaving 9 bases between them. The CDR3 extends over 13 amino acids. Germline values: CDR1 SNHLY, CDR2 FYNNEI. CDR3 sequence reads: CASRVTGNTEAFF. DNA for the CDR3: TGTGCCAGCAGGGTTACAGGGAACACTGAAGCTTTCTTT.

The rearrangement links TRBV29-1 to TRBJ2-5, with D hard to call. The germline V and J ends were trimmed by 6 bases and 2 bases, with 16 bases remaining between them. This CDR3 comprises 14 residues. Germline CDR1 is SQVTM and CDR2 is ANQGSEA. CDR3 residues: CSVDLGPRQETQYF. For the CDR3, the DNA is TGCAGCGTCGATTTAGGACCAAGGCAAGAGACCCAGTACTTC.

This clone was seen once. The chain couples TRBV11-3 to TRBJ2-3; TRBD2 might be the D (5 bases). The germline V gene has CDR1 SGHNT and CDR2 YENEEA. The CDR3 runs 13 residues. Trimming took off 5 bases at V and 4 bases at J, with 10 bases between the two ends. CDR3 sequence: CASSRDGADTQYF. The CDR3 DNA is TGTGCCAGCAGCCGCGACGGGGCAGATACGCAGTATTTT.

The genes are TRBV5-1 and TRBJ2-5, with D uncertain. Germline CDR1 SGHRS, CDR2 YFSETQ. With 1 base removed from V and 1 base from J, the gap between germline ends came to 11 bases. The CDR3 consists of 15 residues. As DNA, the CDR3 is TGCGCCAGCAGCTTGTCGGGCCAGCTCCAAGAGACCCAGTACTTC. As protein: CASSLSGQLQETQYF.

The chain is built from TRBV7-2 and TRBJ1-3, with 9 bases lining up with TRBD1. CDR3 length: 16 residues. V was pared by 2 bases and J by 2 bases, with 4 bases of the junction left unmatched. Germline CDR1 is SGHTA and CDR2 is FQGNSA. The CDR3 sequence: CASSLWTGVTGNTIYF. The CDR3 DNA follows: TGTGCCAGCAGCTTATGGACAGGGGTCACTGGAAACACCATATATTTT.

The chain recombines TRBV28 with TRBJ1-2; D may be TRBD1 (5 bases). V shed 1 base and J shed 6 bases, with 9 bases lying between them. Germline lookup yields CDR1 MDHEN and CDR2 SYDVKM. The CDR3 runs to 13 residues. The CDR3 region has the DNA TGTGCCAGCAGTTTATTGGGGGTCCATGGCTACACCTTC. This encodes CASSLLGVHGYTF.

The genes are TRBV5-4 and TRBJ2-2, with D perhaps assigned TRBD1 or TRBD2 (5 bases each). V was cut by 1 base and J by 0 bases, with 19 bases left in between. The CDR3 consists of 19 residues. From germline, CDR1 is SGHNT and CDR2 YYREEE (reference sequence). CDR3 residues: CASSLLIPGRLPNTGELFF. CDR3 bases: TGTGCCAGCAGCTTGTTAATACCGGGACGATTACCGAACACCGGGGAGCTGTTTTTT.